These T cell receptor beta chains were read from a single sample in a study of shared clonotypes between healthy human individuals. Clones were sequenced by immunoSEQ multiplex PCR, and TCRdb holds only the in-frame ones, with some missing. The repertoire holds some 2.3 million clones, with more than 85% as singletons. The sequenced sample consisted of naive CD4+ T cells from PBMCs. The receptors derive from a man between 18 and 35 years old in good health. Some clones in this sample may be carry-over from other donors' samples. Both conserved end residues are part of each CDR3. D genes are given only for firm matches. The size of a clone is reported for some rows only, either as once, few or many, or as a class for expanded clones.

J gene | V gene | clone size | D gene | CDR3 DNA | CDR3 protein
TRBJ2-3 | TRBV18 | NA | NA | TGTGCCAGCTCACTCCCCGAGGCGGGGAGTAGAGATACGCAGTATTTT | CASSLPEAGSRDTQYF
TRBJ1-1 | TRBV28 | few | TRBD1 | TGTGCCAGCAGGCCACAGGGGAGGACTGAAGCTTTCTTT | CASRPQGRTEAFF
TRBJ1-5 | TRBV16 | NA | NA | TGTGCCAGCAGCCAAGGGGCAGCACTTAGCAATCAGCCCCAGCATTTT | CASSQGAALSNQPQHF
TRBJ1-4 | TRBV25-1 | NA | NA | TGTGCCAGCAGTGATACCGTAATAGGCTTGGGAAAACTGTTTTTT | CASSDTVIGLGKLFF
TRBJ1-2 | TRBV19 | NA | NA | TGTGCCAGTAGCGAGTATAACTATGGCTACACCTTC | CASSEYNYGYTF
TRBJ2-7 | TRBV7-2 | NA | NA | TGTGCCAGCAGCTTACGGTCCAGTCCGTCCTACGAGCAGTACTTC | CASSLRSSPSYEQYF
TRBJ2-1 | TRBV18 | NA | NA | TGTGCCAGCTCACCACTGCCGAATGAGCAGTTCTTC | CASSPLPNEQFF
TRBJ2-3 | TRBV27 | once | TRBD2 | TGTGCCAGCAGTTTATGGGGACTAGCGGGACTGGGGAGTCCAGATACGCAGTATTTT | CASSLWGLAGLGSPDTQYF
TRBJ1-5 | TRBV5-4 | few | TRBD1 | TGTGCCAGCAGCTTGGGGACAGGCAGCAATCAGCCCCAGCATTTT | CASSLGTGSNQPQHF
TRBJ2-7 | TRBV5-5 | NA | TRBD2 | TGTGCCAGCAGCCGAACGACTAGCGGGATCTCCTACGAGCAGTACTTC | CASSRTTSGISYEQYF
TRBJ1-5 | TRBV19 | few | TRBD1 | TGTGCCAGTAGTATGAAGGGGGCTGGCAATCAGCCCCAGCATTTT | CASSMKGAGNQPQHF
TRBJ1-5 | TRBV19 | NA | TRBD1 | TGTGCCAGTAGTATCGGGACAGGGGGCGTTAAAGGCAATCAGCCCCAGCATTTT | CASSIGTGGVKGNQPQHF
TRBJ2-2 | TRBV7-6 | NA | NA | TGTGCCAGCAGCTTAGGCCTAACAGGATTCGGGGAGCTGTTTTTT | CASSLGLTGFGELFF
TRBJ2-2 | TRBV7-9 | NA | NA | TGTGCCAGCAGCTCTGGTGTCTGGGGAAACACCGGGGAGCTGTTTTTT | CASSSGVWGNTGELFF
TRBJ1-2 | TRBV7-2 | NA | TRBD1 | TGTGCCAGCAGCTTCGGACAGGGGCAGTATGGCTACACCTTC | CASSFGQGQYGYTF
TRBJ1-3 | TRBV6-1 | NA | NA | TGTGCCAGCAGTGAAGCCAAGACTGGGCCCTCTGGAAACACCATATATTTT | CASSEAKTGPSGNTIYF
TRBJ1-4 | TRBV27 | NA | TRBD1 | TGTGCCAGCAGTCAATACAGGGGGCCTATTAATGAAAAACTGTTTTTT | CASSQYRGPINEKLFF
TRBJ2-3 | TRBV5-1 | NA | TRBD2 | TGCGCCAGCAGCTCCCTAGGACTAGCGGGAGGCGATACGCAGTATTTT | CASSSLGLAGGDTQYF
TRBJ1-1 | TRBV28 | NA | NA | TGTGCCAGCAGTTTCGCCCCGAGGGGGGGAGGCACTGAAGCTTTCTTT | CASSFAPRGGGTEAFF
TRBJ2-4 | TRBV28 | once | TRBD2 | TGTGCCAGCAGTCCGGGACTAGCGGGAGGGTACAAAAACATTCAGTACTTC | CASSPGLAGGYKNIQYF
TRBJ2-3 | TRBV7-6 | once | NA | TGTGCCAGCAGCTTAGTTCGCAACACAGATACGCAGTATTTT | CASSLVRNTDTQYF
TRBJ2-5 | TRBV9 | NA | TRBD2 | TGTGCCACGAATATAGCGGGAGGGCCTAAAGAGACCCAGTACTTC | CATNIAGGPKETQYF
TRBJ1-1 | TRBV28 | NA | NA | TGTGCCAGCAGTTCCCCCGGGCTCCTGAACACTGAAGCTTTCTTT | CASSSPGLLNTEAFF
TRBJ1-1 | TRBV19 | NA | NA | TGTGCCAGTAGTATGGTTTGGCGCAGCAGGGCCCTGCCACTTGAAGCTTTCTTT | CASSMVWRSRALPLEAFF
TRBJ1-4 | TRBV5-6 | NA | NA | TGTGCCAGCAGCTCCCAGGGTCCCAATGAAAAACTGTTTTTT | CASSSQGPNEKLFF
TRBJ1-2 | TRBV10-3 | NA | NA | TGTGCCATCTGGGGGCGGGGTGGCTACACCTTC | CAIWGRGGYTF
TRBJ2-2 | TRBV25-1 | NA | NA | TGTGCCAGCAGTGCTGGACTAACACTAACCCGTACCGGGGAGCTGTTTTTT | CASSAGLTLTRTGELFF
TRBJ1-5 | TRBV2 | NA | TRBD1 | TGTGCCAGCAGAGGACAGGGTGGACAGCCCCAGCATTTT | CASRGQGGQPQHF
TRBJ1-1 | TRBV15 | few | TRBD1 | TGTGCCACCAGCAGAGATCGGGGGACAGGGGGGAACACTGAAGCTTTCTTT | CATSRDRGTGGNTEAFF
TRBJ1-5 | TRBV28 | NA | NA | TGTGCCAGCAGTACGTCTGGGGGGGCGCGTGATCAGCCCCAGCATTTT | CASSTSGGARDQPQHF
TRBJ2-4 | TRBV27 | NA | TRBD1 | TGTGCCAGCAGTCCGGAGACAGGGGGGAGAAACATTCAGTACTTC | CASSPETGGRNIQYF
TRBJ2-2 | TRBV7-3 | NA | NA | TGTGCCAGCAGCTTTCGGACAGGGAGGGGTGGTGAGCTGTTTTTT | CASSFRTGRGGELFF
TRBJ1-5 | TRBV11-2 | NA | NA | TGTGCCAGCAGCTTGGGGCCAGGTACCAATCAGCCCCAGCATTTT | CASSLGPGTNQPQHF
TRBJ2-6 | TRBV19 | NA | NA | TGTGCCAGTAGTATCGGGGTTTGGTTAGGGGCCAACGTCCTGACTTTC | CASSIGVWLGANVLTF
TRBJ1-2 | TRBV5-6 | NA | NA | TGTGCCAGCAGCTTGGGATATGGCTACACCTTC | CASSLGYGYTF
TRBJ1-4 | TRBV28 | NA | NA | TGTGCCAGCACCAGCCCGACAGGTCCTAATGAAAAACTGTTTTTT | CASTSPTGPNEKLFF
TRBJ1-4 | TRBV5-4 | NA | TRBD1 | TGTGCCAGCAGCCCGGGACAGGATTCGGAAAAACTGTTTTTT | CASSPGQDSEKLFF
TRBJ2-5 | TRBV7-3 | NA | NA | TGTGCCAGCAGCATCTCTAGGCAAGAGACCCAGTACTTC | CASSISRQETQYF
TRBJ2-7 | TRBV14 | NA | NA | TGTGCCAGCAGCCCGGGGACCGGCGCCTCCGAGCAGTACTTC | CASSPGTGASEQYF
TRBJ1-1 | TRBV28 | NA | NA | TGTGCCAGCAGTTTTATAGGGGTTCGCACTGAAGCTTTCTTT | CASSFIGVRTEAFF
TRBJ1-2 | TRBV5-4 | NA | NA | TGTGCCAGCAGCTTGTTGATCCCTCGGGTACATGGCTACACCTTC | CASSLLIPRVHGYTF
TRBJ1-1 | TRBV6-5 | NA | NA | TGTGCCAGCAGCCGCTCGCCCGATATCGCTGAAGCTTTCTTT | CASSRSPDIAEAFF
TRBJ2-5 | TRBV6-1 | NA | NA | TGTGCCAGCAGTGAATTTGTAGGACTTCCAGGAAAGACCCAGTACTTC | CASSEFVGLPGKTQYF
TRBJ1-1 | TRBV7-6 | NA | NA | TGTGCCAGCAGCTTAAAATCGGGCACTGAAGCTTTCTTT | CASSLKSGTEAFF
TRBJ1-1 | TRBV30 | few | NA | TGTGCCTGGATGGCCTGGAACACTGAAGCTTTCTTT | CAWMAWNTEAFF
TRBJ2-7 | TRBV30 | once | NA | TGTGCCTGGTGTCCCTTCCTTTCCAACGAGCAGTACTTC | CAWCPFLSNEQYF
TRBJ1-3 | TRBV30 | NA | TRBD1 | TGTGCCTGGCAGTACAGGGGTTGGACTGGAAACACCATATATTTT | CAWQYRGWTGNTIYF
TRBJ1-5 | TRBV18 | NA | NA | TGTGCCAGCTCACTCGGGCAGGGTAGCAATCAGCCCCAGCATTTT | CASSLGQGSNQPQHF
TRBJ2-2 | TRBV4-1 | NA | TRBD2 | TGCGCCAGCAGCCAAGGCCACCTAGCGGTCAATACCGGGGAGCTGTTTTTT | CASSQGHLAVNTGELFF
TRBJ2-1 | TRBV7-8 | NA | NA | TGTGCCAGCAGCCCAAACCGCGTAAGCTCCTACAATGAGCAGTTCTTC | CASSPNRVSSYNEQFF
TRBJ1-2 | TRBV27 | NA | NA | TGTGCCAGCAGGGCTGTGGGGACCTATGGCTACACCTTC | CASRAVGTYGYTF
TRBJ2-2 | TRBV5-6 | NA | NA | TGTGCCAGCAGCTTGGTGCCTAGCCCTACCGGGGAGCTGTTTTTT | CASSLVPSPTGELFF
TRBJ2-2 | TRBV7-8 | once | TRBD1 | TGTGCCAGCAGCTTAGGGGACAGGGAATCGTGGAGAACCGGGGAGCTGTTTTTT | CASSLGDRESWRTGELFF